The rows below give T cell receptor beta chains drawn from one sample of a study of T-cell reconstitution after alpha-beta-depleted transplantation in children. TCRdb redid the calling of the PCR reads with MiXCR, one entry per CDR3 protein. This sample has 200,000 to 300,000 distinct CDR3 sequences, with roughly a quarter found just once. The specimen was PBMCs, mostly from graft donor cells, collected 360 days after TCRalphabeta/CD19-depleted stem cell transplant. These receptors all stem from a female patient under 10 years old who had a stem cell transplant for congenital amegakaryocytic thrombocytopenia, so the T cells may come from the graft donor. Each CDR3 is given with its conserved first and last residue.

>TRBJ2-3|TRBV7-4
CASSFNANSYTDTQYF
>TRBJ2-5|TRBV24-1
CATSDLWGPPTF
>TRBJ2-1|TRBV4-2
CASSQEPSGGYNEQFF
>TRBJ2-1|TRBV24-1
CATSDLRVWEQFF
>TRBJ2-1|TRBV9
CASSVGVEQFF
>TRBJ1-5|TRBV4-1
CANSQDPGRSNQPQHF
>TRBJ2-1|TRBV9
CASSPTSGTYNEQFF
>TRBJ2-7|TRBV7-3
CASSVDRGRNYEQYF
>TRBJ1-5|TRBV6-5
CASRTGLNQPQHF
>TRBJ2-7|TRBV11-2
CASSSNTAREQYF
>TRBJ2-3|TRBV5-1
CASSLAGVADTQYF
>TRBJ2-2|TRBV27
CASTDYQRTGELFF
>TRBJ2-1|TRBV28
CASAIHTRDEQFF
>TRBJ2-7|TRBV6-2/TRBV6-3
CASMQGFSYEQYF
>TRBJ1-3|TRBV3-1
CASSRQGYSGNTIYF
>TRBJ2-3|TRBV5-4
CASSPPTGASTDTQYF
>TRBJ1-1|TRBV12-3/TRBV12-4
CASSIDRSGKEAFF
>TRBJ2-1|TRBV10-3
CASREGLQSSYNEQFF
>TRBJ2-5|TRBV18
CASSPLMRSRETQYF
>TRBJ2-7|TRBV11-2
CASSPGGSRGYEQYF
>TRBJ2-7|TRBV6-2/TRBV6-3
CASSYLSGSYEQYF
>TRBJ1-2|TRBV5-1
CASSHRDNRLYGYTF
>TRBJ1-3|TRBV3-1
CASSQGNWGNGNTIYF
>TRBJ1-2|TRBV5-1
CASSLDGTEYGYTF
>TRBJ1-2|TRBV7-8
CASSLVGTGVLNYGYTF
>TRBJ2-2|TRBV6-2/TRBV6-3
CASSRGASVGELFF
>TRBJ1-5|TRBV24-1
CATSDLVGDQPQHF
>TRBJ2-2|TRBV14
CASSPSLASVNTGELFF
>TRBJ2-3|TRBV6-6
CATRRGATDTQYF
>TRBJ1-6|TRBV10-3
CAISARGGTLHF
>TRBJ2-7|TRBV10-3
CAASGSSIYEQYF
>TRBJ2-7|TRBV7-9
CASSLVSRSSYEQYF
>TRBJ2-3|TRBV5-1
CASSLAGYGDTQYF
>TRBJ1-2|TRBV10-3
CAITNRTGRGNGYTF
>TRBJ2-5|TRBV6-1
CASSPTRQQETQYF
>TRBJ2-7|TRBV4-2
CASSQDSGKFESLFAYEQYF
>TRBJ1-6|TRBV20-1
CSAVQGLGSPLHF
>TRBJ2-7|TRBV10-3
CAISESRGGSYEQYF
>TRBJ2-7|TRBV28
CASRGPTTSYEQYF
>TRBJ1-3|TRBV12-3/TRBV12-4
CASNEGAPGNTIYF
>TRBJ2-3|TRBV7-9
CASSTWTEHTQYF
>TRBJ2-5|TRBV7-9
CASRPKGGTGRETQYF
>TRBJ2-7|TRBV18
CASSPGGQSAYEQYF
>TRBJ1-1|TRBV5-1
CASSLAHSEAFF
>TRBJ2-7|TRBV18
CASSKSGTAYEQYF
>TRBJ1-1|TRBV5-5
CASSFFDRATEAFF
>TRBJ2-1|TRBV30
CAFSGSSYNEQFF
>TRBJ2-2|TRBV28
CASSRNRLAVSTGELFF
>TRBJ1-4|TRBV12-3/TRBV12-4
CASSQGHEKLFF